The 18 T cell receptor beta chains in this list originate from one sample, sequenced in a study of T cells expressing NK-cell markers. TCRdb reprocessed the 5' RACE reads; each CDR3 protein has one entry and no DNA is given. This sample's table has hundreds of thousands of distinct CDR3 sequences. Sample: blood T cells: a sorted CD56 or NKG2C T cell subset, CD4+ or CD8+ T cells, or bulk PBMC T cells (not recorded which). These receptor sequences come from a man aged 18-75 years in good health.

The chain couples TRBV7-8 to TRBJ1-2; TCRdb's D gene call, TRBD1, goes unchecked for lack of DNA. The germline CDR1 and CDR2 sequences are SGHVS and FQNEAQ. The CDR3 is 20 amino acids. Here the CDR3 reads CASSPRFPQRTVNSNYGYTF.

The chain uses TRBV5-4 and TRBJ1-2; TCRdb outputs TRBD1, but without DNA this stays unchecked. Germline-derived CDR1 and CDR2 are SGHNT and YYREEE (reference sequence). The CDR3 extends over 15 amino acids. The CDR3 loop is CASSAGTMRIDGYTF. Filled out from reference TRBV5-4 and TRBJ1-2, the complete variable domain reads ETGVTQSPTHLIKTRGQQVTLRCSSQSGHNTVSWYQQALGQGPQFIFQYYREEENGRGNFPPRFSGLQFPNYSSELNVNALELDDSALYLCASSAGTMRIDGYTFGSGTRLTVV.

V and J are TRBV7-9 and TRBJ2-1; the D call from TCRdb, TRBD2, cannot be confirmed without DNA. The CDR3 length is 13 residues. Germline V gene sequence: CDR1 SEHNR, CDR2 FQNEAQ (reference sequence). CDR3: CASSPQGRTEQFF.

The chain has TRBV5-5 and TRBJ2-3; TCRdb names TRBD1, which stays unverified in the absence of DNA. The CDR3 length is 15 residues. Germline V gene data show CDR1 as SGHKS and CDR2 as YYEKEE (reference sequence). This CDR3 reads CASSLQGTGEDTQYF.

Here the CDR3 reads CSASGDRDRDHFNEQFF. The chain employs TRBV20-1 and TRBJ2-1; the D call of TRBD1 rests on TCRdb alone, since no DNA is present to check it. CDR3 length equals 17 residues. Per the germline V gene, CDR1 is DFQATT and CDR2 is SNEGSKA (reference sequence).

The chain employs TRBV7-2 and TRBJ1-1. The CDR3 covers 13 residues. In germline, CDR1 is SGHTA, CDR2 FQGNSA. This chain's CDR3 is CASSLKPDPRAFF.

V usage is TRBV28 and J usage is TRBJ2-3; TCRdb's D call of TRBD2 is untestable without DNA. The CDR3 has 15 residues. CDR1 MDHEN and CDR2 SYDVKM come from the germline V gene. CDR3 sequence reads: CASSLSVAGLDTQYF.

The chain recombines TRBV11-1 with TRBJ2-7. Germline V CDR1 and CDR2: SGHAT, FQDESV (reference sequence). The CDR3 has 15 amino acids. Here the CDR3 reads CASSLVGGFSYEQYF. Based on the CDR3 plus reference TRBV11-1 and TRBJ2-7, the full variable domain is EAEVAQSPRYKITEKSQAVAFWCDPISGHATLYWYRQILGQGPELLVQFQDESVVDDSQLPKDRFSAERLKGVDSTLKIQPAELGDSAMYLCASSLVGGFSYEQYFGPGTRLTVT.

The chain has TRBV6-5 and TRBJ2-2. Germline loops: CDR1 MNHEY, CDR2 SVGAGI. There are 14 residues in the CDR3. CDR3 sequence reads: CASSYSLGTGELFF.

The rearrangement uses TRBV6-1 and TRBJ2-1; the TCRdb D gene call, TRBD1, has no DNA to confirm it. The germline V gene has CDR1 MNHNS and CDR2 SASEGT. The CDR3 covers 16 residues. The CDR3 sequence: CASSLRGPPTYNEQFF.

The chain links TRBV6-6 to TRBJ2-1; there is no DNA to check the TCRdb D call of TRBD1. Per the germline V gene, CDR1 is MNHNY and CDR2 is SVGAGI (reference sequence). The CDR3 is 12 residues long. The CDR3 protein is CGDRGLLYEQFF.

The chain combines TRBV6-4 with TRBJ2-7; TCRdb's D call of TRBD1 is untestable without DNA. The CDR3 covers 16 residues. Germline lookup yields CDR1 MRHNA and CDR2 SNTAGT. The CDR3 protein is CASSAPGAGGSYEQYF.

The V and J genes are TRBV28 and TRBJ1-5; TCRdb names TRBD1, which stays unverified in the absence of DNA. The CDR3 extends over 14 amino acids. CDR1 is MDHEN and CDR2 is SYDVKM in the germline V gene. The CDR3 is CASSKGRGNQPQHF.

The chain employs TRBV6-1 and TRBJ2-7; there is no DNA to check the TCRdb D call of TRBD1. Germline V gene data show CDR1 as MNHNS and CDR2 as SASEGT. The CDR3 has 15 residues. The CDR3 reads CASSELGREGYEQYF.

The CDR3 here is CASKTPGRSTKGYF. The rearrangement links TRBV2 to TRBJ2-7; TCRdb indicates TRBD1, and absent DNA this call remains unverified. The CDR3 extends over 14 amino acids. Germline V CDR1 and CDR2: SNHLY, FYNNEI.

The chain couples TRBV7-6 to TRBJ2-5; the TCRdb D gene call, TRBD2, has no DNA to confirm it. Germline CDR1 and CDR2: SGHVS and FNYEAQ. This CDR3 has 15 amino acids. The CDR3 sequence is CASSLGGGYQETQYF. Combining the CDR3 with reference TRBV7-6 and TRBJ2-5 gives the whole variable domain GAGVSQSPRYKVTKRGQDVALRCDPISGHVSLYWYRQALGQGPEFLTYFNYEAQQDKSGLPNDRFSAERPEGSISTLTIQRTEQRDSAMYRCASSLGGGYQETQYFGPGTRLLVL.

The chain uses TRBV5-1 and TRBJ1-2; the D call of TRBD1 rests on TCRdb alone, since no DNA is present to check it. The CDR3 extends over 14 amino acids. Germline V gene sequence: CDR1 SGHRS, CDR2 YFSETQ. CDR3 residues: CASSSDRSNYGYTF.

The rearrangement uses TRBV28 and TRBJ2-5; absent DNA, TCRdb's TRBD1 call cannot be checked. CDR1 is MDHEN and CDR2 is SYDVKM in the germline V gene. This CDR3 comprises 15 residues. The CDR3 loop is CASSPRTGKSETQYF.